Listed below are T cell receptor beta chains from one sample, sequenced in a study of a mutant IDH1 vaccine in newly diagnosed glioma. Clones were read by immunoSEQ multiplex PCR, and TCRdb kept only the in-frame ones, dropping some. The data contain more than 20,000 clones, approximately 91% of them singletons. The specimen was PBMCs, collected from a glioma patient treated with radiotherapy, temozolomide or both. All receptors derive from a man aged 30 to 45 with glioma. The CDR3 runs from the conserved cysteine through the conserved F or W.

CDR3: CSVDPGKRETQYF
V: TRBV29-1
J: TRBJ2-5

CDR3: CSVGGQTSPTNEKLFF
V: TRBV29-1
J: TRBJ1-4

CDR3: CASSLGQHNQPQHF
V: TRBV5-6
J: TRBJ1-5

CDR3: CASSLQGGEKLFF
V: TRBV2
J: TRBJ1-4

CDR3: CATSRDRTANYGYTF
V: TRBV15
J: TRBJ1-2

CDR3: CASSPGIAGGEETQYF
V: TRBV7-9
J: TRBJ2-5

CDR3: CASSLGDSTYEQYF
V: TRBV5-4
J: TRBJ2-7

CDR3: CASSLDTSFGEQFF
V: TRBV7-9
J: TRBJ2-1

CDR3: CASSWRDSLAGYTF
V: TRBV7-2
J: TRBJ1-2

CDR3: CASSAGLAEGPSYNEQFF
V: TRBV4-1
J: TRBJ2-1

CDR3: CAWRVASGIYNEQFF
V: TRBV30
J: TRBJ2-1

CDR3: CASSLGGRGETQYF
V: TRBV5-6
J: TRBJ2-5

CDR3: CASSSGTGHYGYTF
V: TRBV5-1
J: TRBJ1-2

CDR3: CASSEEDPRRAKNIQYF
V: TRBV6-1
J: TRBJ2-4

CDR3: CASSYSRLAGLYEQYF
V: TRBV6-5
J: TRBJ2-7

CDR3: CASSPQGLAGEEQFF
V: TRBV7-9
J: TRBJ2-1

CDR3: CASSLVQGGFLNTGELFF
V: TRBV5-1
J: TRBJ2-2

CDR3: CASSLGQYNEQFF
V: TRBV27
J: TRBJ2-1

CDR3: CASTPSAYTDTQYF
V: TRBV5-1
J: TRBJ2-3

CDR3: CASSLGPPGEQYF
V: TRBV5-4
J: TRBJ2-7

CDR3: CASSPDLAYEQYF
V: TRBV6-5
J: TRBJ2-7

CDR3: CASSVDPMTSEWGGEQFF
V: TRBV9
J: TRBJ2-1

CDR3: CASNWDRGGSEAFF
V: TRBV6-5
J: TRBJ1-1

CDR3: CASSVMVGGGGTQYF
V: TRBV6-1
J: TRBJ2-5

CDR3: CASSLSPYYEQYF
V: TRBV27
J: TRBJ2-7

CDR3: CASRSGTAVYGYTF
V: TRBV5-1
J: TRBJ1-2

CDR3: CASSMGTAGTTEAFF
V: TRBV19
J: TRBJ1-1

CDR3: CASSYSHRKDEKLFF
V: TRBV6-5
J: TRBJ1-4

CDR3: CASSPTGAKNIQYF
V: TRBV2
J: TRBJ2-4

CDR3: CASSSLPRDQPQHF
V: TRBV6-6
J: TRBJ1-5

CDR3: CASSPGVDQPQHF
V: TRBV5-6
J: TRBJ1-5

CDR3: CASSLLAGVDTGELFF
V: TRBV13
J: TRBJ2-2

CDR3: CASSPLAGVADTQYF
V: TRBV11-3
J: TRBJ2-3

CDR3: CASSLEAGGSGNTIYF
V: TRBV11-3
J: TRBJ1-3

CDR3: CASSPLTGNQETQYF
V: TRBV19
J: TRBJ2-5

CDR3: CASSLSGTEGEQYF
V: TRBV11-3
J: TRBJ2-7

CDR3: CASSPRETQYF
V: TRBV6-6
J: TRBJ2-5

CDR3: CSVAGNINQPQHF
V: TRBV29-1
J: TRBJ1-5

CDR3: CASSLDYPSGNTIYF
V: TRBV6-6
J: TRBJ1-3

CDR3: CASTVGQGSSYNEQFF
V: TRBV5-1
J: TRBJ2-1

CDR3: CASSLAQVNTEAFF
V: TRBV7-9
J: TRBJ1-1

CDR3: CASSEGGGIYGYTF
V: TRBV6-1
J: TRBJ1-2

CDR3: CASSPREGAYEQYF
V: TRBV18
J: -

CDR3: CASSLILNTEAFF
V: TRBV11-3
J: TRBJ1-1

CDR3: CAIGTQGNNQPQHF
V: TRBV10-3
J: TRBJ1-5

CDR3: CASSSFGAEQPQHF
V: TRBV5-5
J: TRBJ1-5

CDR3: CASSIGQGMRNQPQHF
V: TRBV19
J: TRBJ1-5

CDR3: CASSQARQGRGNSPLHF
V: TRBV14
J: TRBJ1-6

CDR3: CASSKERQNTDTQYF
V: TRBV5-1
J: TRBJ2-3

CDR3: CASGLAVDYEQYF
V: TRBV12-5
J: TRBJ2-7

CDR3: CASSQGLANEKLFF
V: TRBV6-6
J: TRBJ1-4

CDR3: CASSLRGDQPQETQYF
V: TRBV7-9
J: TRBJ2-5

CDR3: CASTRAGTDTQYF
V: TRBV6-1
J: TRBJ2-3

CDR3: CASSERDRAYEQYF
V: TRBV13
J: TRBJ2-7

CDR3: CASSTGQELLEAFF
V: TRBV5-4
J: TRBJ1-1

CDR3: CASSEGGAGDYDGYTF
V: TRBV25-1
J: TRBJ1-2

CDR3: CASSLRLVPGNTIYF
V: TRBV27
J: TRBJ1-3